These 19 T cell receptor beta chains share one sample of origin, sequenced in a study of T cells after yellow fever vaccination. TCRdb recomputed calls from the 5' RACE reads with MiXCR, one row per CDR3 protein. The data show approximately 240,000 distinct CDR3 sequences, with roughly 3.5% seen just once and under 20% held by the top ten. This sample comprised PBMCs, obtained 15 days after the yellow fever booster vaccination. These receptors were taken from a man between 18 and 35 years old who received the YFV17D yellow fever vaccine.

This clonotype was seen at least ten times. The chain is built from TRBV28 and TRBJ2-7; TRBD2 agrees at 8 bases. J lost 4 bases, V lost 6 bases, and 11 bases had no gene match. The CDR3 has 15 amino acids. The germline gives CDR1 MDHEN, CDR2 SYDVKM. The CDR3 is CASSPPDTSGYEQYF. DNA of the CDR3: TGTGCCAGCAGCCCCCCTGACACTAGCGGTTACGAGCAGTACTTC.

There are many counts of this clonotype. The V gene is TRBV5-1, the J gene TRBJ2-7; the D gene is possibly TRBD1 (6 bases). Germline V gene data show CDR1 as SGHRS and CDR2 as YFSETQ. Trimming pared 1 base from V and 3 bases from J, leaving 14 bases between. The CDR3 runs 15 residues. CDR3 loop: CASSLWLQGNYEQYF. CDR3 bases: TGCGCCAGCAGCTTGTGGTTACAGGGAAACTACGAGCAGTACTTC.

This clonotype was picked up many times. V is TRBV6-6 and J is TRBJ2-2, with D tentatively TRBD1 (6 bases). This CDR3 region has 15 residues. V dropped 0 bases and J dropped 1 base, with 6 bases sitting between them. Germline CDR1 and CDR2: MNHNY and SVGAGI (reference sequence). DNA of the CDR3: TGTGCCAGCAGTTACTCGACAGGGAACACCGGGGAGCTGTTTTTT. This sequence encodes CASSYSTGNTGELFF.

The chain joins TRBV6-1 to TRBJ1-2; TRBD1 might be the D (5 bases). The CDR3 runs to 15 residues. The germline CDR1 and CDR2 sequences are MNHNS and SASEGT. The ends were cut back, 7 bases at V and 4 bases at J, with 19 bases in the middle. This CDR3 reads CASTTLGQDTYGYTF. DNA for the CDR3: TGTGCCAGCACCACCTTAGGGCAGGACACCTATGGCTACACCTTC.

This clonotype was detected many times. The chain is built from TRBV5-1 and TRBJ2-2; D gene uncertain. V was shortened by 3 bases and J by 7 bases, with 13 bases between the two germline ends. Germline CDR1 SGHRS, CDR2 YFSETQ. This CDR3 is built from 14 residues. The CDR3 DNA sequence: TGCGCCAGCAGCTCCATATTGAAGGGCGGGGAGCTGTTTTTT. Translation: CASSSILKGGELFF.

The sample holds many counts of this clonotype. The chain combines TRBV6-5 with TRBJ1-3; 7 bases align to TRBD1. The CDR3 length is 16 residues. Germline V gene lookup returns CDR1 MNHEY and CDR2 SVGAGI. V was pared by 2 bases and J by 3 bases, with 7 bases of the junction left unmatched. CDR3 nucleotide sequence: TGTGCCAGCAGTTACGTCCAGGGGGATTTTGGAAACACCATATATTTT. This codes for CASSYVQGDFGNTIYF.

This clonotype was seen at least ten times. V and J are TRBV4-3 and TRBJ2-1, with 8 bases aligning to TRBD2. In germline, CDR1 is LGHNA, CDR2 YSLEER. Trimming cost V 0 bases and J 7 bases; bases outside gene matches: 8. The CDR3 consists of 16 residues. CDR3 nucleotides: TGCGCCAGCAGCCAAGATCCGGGACTAGGTTTGAATGAGCAGTTCTTC. Translated: CASSQDPGLGLNEQFF.

This clonotype was detected many times. V is TRBV12-5 and J is TRBJ1-3; weak D call: TRBD1 (6 bases). This CDR3 has 20 amino acids. Germline values: CDR1 LGHNT, CDR2 FRNRAP. Trimming stripped 6 bases from V and 6 bases from J, with 33 bases between. The CDR3 loop is CASGPWWVRTETATENTIYF. CDR3 DNA: TGTGCTAGTGGCCCGTGGTGGGTTCGGACAGAAACAGCGACCGAAAACACCATATATTTT.

This clonotype was recorded at least ten times. This chain connects TRBV4-3 to TRBJ2-2; TRBD2 aligns across 12 bases. The CDR3 extends over 16 amino acids. After removal of 4 bases from V and 6 bases from J, the junction contained 6 bases not matched to a gene. Germline CDR1 reads LGHNA; CDR2 reads YSLEER. The CDR3 DNA sequence: TGCGCCAGCAGCCCAACCCCTAGCGGGGGGGCCGGGGAGCTGTTTTTT. Amino acid sequence: CASSPTPSGGAGELFF.

This clonotype appeared many times. Relative to the germline gene, one junction end is altered; a read error may explain this. The V and J genes are TRBV9 and TRBJ1-3; D not resolved. This CDR3 has 15 residues. Germline lookup yields CDR1 SGDLS and CDR2 YYNGEE. CDR3 sequence reads: CASSVRPGSGSTIYF. The CDR3 DNA sequence: TGTGCCAGCAGCGTAAGGCCGGGCTCTGGAAGCACCATATATTTT.

This clonotype was seen at least ten times. The genes are TRBV12-3 or TRBV12-4 and TRBJ2-7; 8 bases are shared with TRBD2. The CDR3 is made up of 13 amino acids. V shed 9 bases and J 2 bases; nucleotides not matched to a gene: 6. This CDR3 reads CASGAGGPYEQYF. The CDR3 region has the DNA TGTGCCAGTGGGGCGGGGGGCCCCTACGAGCAGTACTTC.

In its sample, this clonotype was seen many times. This chain links TRBV27 with TRBJ1-2; D remains unclear. The CDR3 sequence is 17 residues long. V shed 2 bases and J shed 8 bases, with 24 bases lying between them. Looked up from germline, CDR1 is MNHEY and CDR2 is SMNVEV (reference sequence). In DNA form, the CDR3 reads TGTGCCAGCAGTTTAAAGACCGCTTCGAGCGGCCTTGGGGGCTACACCTTC. Translation: CASSLKTASSGLGGYTF.

The sample holds many counts of this clonotype. The chain combines TRBV7-6 with TRBJ2-5; D gene uncertain. V lost 5 bases and J lost 5, with 12 bases in between. The CDR3 has 13 residues. Germline CDR1 reads SGHVS; CDR2 reads FNYEAQ. CDR3 in DNA: TGTGCCAGCAGCCCCGAACAGTTTGAGACCCAGTACTTC. The encoded protein is CASSPEQFETQYF.

This clonotype was seen repeatedly, ten times or more. The rearrangement uses TRBV6-2 or TRBV6-3 and TRBJ2-2, with D hard to call. There are 10 residues in the CDR3. Germline CDR1 reads MNHEY; CDR2 reads SVGEGT. V gave up 8 bases and J gave up 9 bases, with 7 bases separating them. The CDR3 sequence is CASGIRELFF. As DNA, the CDR3 is TGTGCCAGCGGGATCAGGGAGCTGTTTTTT.

This clonotype was recorded many times. J is TRBJ2-3 and V is TRBV27; D might be TRBD1 or TRBD2, each matching 6 bases. Per the germline V gene, CDR1 is MNHEY and CDR2 is SMNVEV (reference sequence). Trimming removed 2 bases from V and 6 bases from J, with 12 bases in between. CDR3 size: 14 residues. The CDR3 sequence is CASSLRVGGDTQYF. The CDR3 nucleotides read TGTGCCAGCAGTTTAAGGGTCGGGGGCGATACGCAGTATTTT.

In its sample, this clonotype was seen many times. J is TRBJ1-1 and V is TRBV10-3; D is possibly TRBD1 (5 bases). This CDR3 comprises 16 residues. Germline assignment: CDR1 ENHRY and CDR2 SYGVKD. Trimming took 0 bases from V and 0 from J, leaving 11 bases between them. CDR3 nucleotides: TGTGCCATCAGTGAGTCAGAGGGGAACATGAACACTGAAGCTTTCTTT. Protein product: CAISESEGNMNTEAFF.

This clonotype was seen a handful of times. The chain combines TRBV19 with TRBJ1-2; the D is unclear. The CDR3 spans 13 residues. V was trimmed by 7 bases and J by 5 bases, leaving 14 bases between them. The germline gives CDR1 LNHDA, CDR2 SQIVND (reference sequence). This CDR3 reads CASTAGPPYGYTF. The CDR3 bases are TGTGCCAGTACGGCAGGACCTCCATATGGCTACACCTTC.

This clonotype was observed at least ten times. The V gene is TRBV4-3, the J gene TRBJ2-7, with unresolved D. The CDR3 contains 15 residues. Per germline, CDR1 LGHNA and CDR2 YSLEER. Trimming pared 0 bases from V and 0 bases from J, leaving 9 bases between. Here the CDR3 reads CASSQDYTDSYEQYF. In nucleotides, the CDR3 is TGCGCCAGCAGCCAAGATTATACGGACTCCTACGAGCAGTACTTC.

The DNA for the CDR3 is TGTGCCAGCAGCTTAACGGCACTAGCGGGAGGCACAGATACGCAGTATTTT. Translation: CASSLTALAGGTDTQYF. This sequence joins TRBV7-3 and TRBJ2-3; TRBD2 matches at 11 bases. This CDR3 contains 17 residues. Trimming at V came to 0 bases and at J to 1 base, leaving 3 bases not matched to a gene. Germline V CDR1 and CDR2: SGHTA, FQGTGA.